The entry below describes one TCR beta chain. Its antigen is still unknown. One end of the junction is discordant with germline, which a read error may explain. The sample comes from a study of OX40 agonist ivuxolimab in advanced cancers. Across the study: Allowance was made for prior anti-PD-1, anti-PD-L1 or anti-CTLA-4 therapy, and roughly 40% had some. Partial responses were achieved by three patients: one hepatocellular carcinoma, two cutaneous melanoma. Points from the study as a whole: Within 6 weeks, CD4+ and CD8+ blood T cells expanded clonally at 0.1 to 3.0 mg/kg.

The repertoire was sequenced with immunoSEQ multiplex PCR; TCRdb's copy has only in-frame clones and lacks some. Among 70,000 or so clones listed, 88% were seen once. Prior autoimmune disease or systemic immunosuppression barred patients. The germline V gene encodes CDR1 SSHAT and CDR2 FNYEAQ (reference sequence). The CDR3 extends over 13 amino acids. The chain is built from TRBV7-7 and TRBJ2-1, with TRBD2 matching over 8 bases. The TCR was taken from an adult with an advanced solid tumor such as melanoma, head and neck, liver or kidney cancer. Here the sequenced sample was CD4+ or CD8+ T cells sorted from blood, taken in a trial of the OX40 agonist ivuxolimab. CDR3 DNA sequence: TGTGCTAGCAGCTTATCTCGGGAGGGTGAGCAGTTCTTC. Amino acids: CASSLSREGEQFF. Based on the CDR3 plus reference TRBV7-7 and TRBJ2-1, the full variable domain is GAGVSQSPRYKVTKRGQDVTLRCDPISSHATLYWYQQALGQGPEFLTYFNYEAQPDKSGLPSDRFSAERPEGSISTLTIQRTEQRDSAMYRCASSLSREGEQFFGPGTRLTVL.